The rows below give T cell receptor beta chains drawn from one sample of a study of T cells expressing NK-cell markers. TCRdb re-called the 5' RACE reads, yielding one record per CDR3 amino acid sequence without DNA. This repertoire includes 550,000 to 600,000 distinct CDR3 sequences. The sequenced sample consisted of blood T cells: a sorted CD56 or NKG2C T cell subset, CD4+ or CD8+ T cells, or bulk PBMC T cells (not recorded which). These receptors were obtained from a man between 18 and 35 years old in good health. The CDR3 runs from the conserved cysteine through the conserved F or W.

j_call: TRBJ2-5; v_call: TRBV27; cdr3_aa: CASSPKGGVIETQYF
j_call: TRBJ2-2; v_call: TRBV7-3; cdr3_aa: CASSLALVREDRPGELFF
j_call: TRBJ1-2; v_call: TRBV12-3/TRBV12-4; cdr3_aa: CASSLFPGSANYGYTF
j_call: TRBJ2-5; v_call: TRBV7-9; cdr3_aa: CASSLAGHFQETQYF
j_call: TRBJ2-4; v_call: TRBV7-9; cdr3_aa: CASSLVLGLAKNIQYF
j_call: TRBJ2-7; v_call: TRBV12-3/TRBV12-4; cdr3_aa: CASSSRQGTFEQYF
j_call: TRBJ1-1; v_call: TRBV5-6; cdr3_aa: CASSLALTVTTTEAFF
j_call: TRBJ2-1; v_call: TRBV12-3/TRBV12-4; cdr3_aa: CASSLQGAWQFF
j_call: TRBJ2-1; v_call: TRBV20-1; cdr3_aa: CSARDQREIRNEQFF
j_call: TRBJ2-2; v_call: TRBV5-1; cdr3_aa: CASSPPSGTSATNTGELFF
j_call: TRBJ1-2; v_call: TRBV6-1; cdr3_aa: CASRMTAAGYGYTF
j_call: TRBJ2-1; v_call: TRBV12-3/TRBV12-4; cdr3_aa: CASSSTGIVVNEQFF
j_call: TRBJ2-5; v_call: TRBV2; cdr3_aa: CASRLELAVETQYF
j_call: TRBJ2-1; v_call: TRBV3-1; cdr3_aa: CASSQTSGSSNEQFF
j_call: TRBJ2-1; v_call: TRBV29-1; cdr3_aa: CSLLAPLRNEQFF
j_call: TRBJ2-7; v_call: TRBV12-3/TRBV12-4; cdr3_aa: CASSRTSTSYEQYF
j_call: TRBJ2-3; v_call: TRBV11-3; cdr3_aa: CASSSPGTSGRFNTQYF
j_call: TRBJ2-1; v_call: TRBV6-5; cdr3_aa: CASSPEAHSYNEQFF
j_call: TRBJ1-4; v_call: TRBV12-3/TRBV12-4; cdr3_aa: CASGPRGGEKLFF
j_call: TRBJ2-1; v_call: TRBV28; cdr3_aa: CASSPHTGLSINEQFF
j_call: TRBJ2-1; v_call: TRBV5-1; cdr3_aa: CASRASDSYNEQFF
j_call: TRBJ2-1; v_call: TRBV2; cdr3_aa: CASSEALAGPYNEQFF
j_call: TRBJ1-2; v_call: TRBV28; cdr3_aa: CATEAGGYGYTF
j_call: TRBJ1-5; v_call: TRBV20-1; cdr3_aa: CSACSDTFSNQPQHF
j_call: TRBJ1-5; v_call: TRBV6-2/TRBV6-3; cdr3_aa: CASSYSRSRLNQPQHF
j_call: TRBJ2-7; v_call: TRBV7-9; cdr3_aa: CASSPPTGTVSEQYF
j_call: TRBJ2-7; v_call: TRBV20-1; cdr3_aa: CSARGPGLDEQYF
j_call: TRBJ2-2; v_call: TRBV27; cdr3_aa: CASKIRTPGAGELFF
j_call: TRBJ2-1; v_call: TRBV10-3; cdr3_aa: CATSTGLAGTYNEQFF
j_call: TRBJ2-1; v_call: TRBV4-2; cdr3_aa: CASSARTSGYYNEQFF
j_call: TRBJ2-2; v_call: TRBV12-3/TRBV12-4; cdr3_aa: CASSSAAGTGELFF
j_call: TRBJ2-7; v_call: TRBV6-5; cdr3_aa: CASSYSDTHYEQYF
j_call: TRBJ2-5; v_call: TRBV12-3/TRBV12-4; cdr3_aa: CASSRTGTGAQETQYF
j_call: TRBJ2-5; v_call: TRBV27; cdr3_aa: CASSSQRGLVQYF
j_call: TRBJ1-1; v_call: TRBV12-3/TRBV12-4; cdr3_aa: CASSSGARPKAFF
j_call: TRBJ1-2; v_call: TRBV29-1; cdr3_aa: CSVEDRGATYGYTF
j_call: TRBJ2-1; v_call: TRBV30; cdr3_aa: CAWSPGLKTDEQFF
j_call: TRBJ2-3; v_call: TRBV9; cdr3_aa: CASRRQGGPTDTQYF
j_call: TRBJ2-2; v_call: TRBV5-5; cdr3_aa: CASSFLAGGLGELFF
j_call: TRBJ2-1; v_call: TRBV6-1; cdr3_aa: CASSRGLAGGHSYNEQFF
j_call: TRBJ1-3; v_call: TRBV7-9; cdr3_aa: CASRMGLIGGNTIYF